The rows below give T cell receptor beta chains drawn from one sample of a study of cytomegalovirus exposure and HLA in healthy donors. TCRdb's table, derived via immunoSEQ multiplex PCR, lists solely in-frame clones and lacks some. The sample holds about 83,000 clones; roughly 76% are singletons and the top ten take under 2%. Sequenced input: PBMCs. The receptors were sampled from a woman between 25 and 40 years old in good health and CMV-seronegative. Each CDR3 is given with its conserved first and last residue. Fields, in order: CDR3 protein, CDR3 DNA, clone size, J gene, D gene, CDR3 length, V gene. D genes are given only for firm matches. The size entry is marked missing in some rows and otherwise reads once, few, many or a size class.

cdr3_aa: CASALGLADTGELFF
cdr3_nt: TGTGCCAGCGCGTTGGGACTAGCGGACACCGGGGAGCTGTTTTTT
clone_size: -
j_call: TRBJ2-2
d_call: TRBD2
cdr3_length: 15
v_call: TRBV28

cdr3_aa: CASSTGTSGSYEQYF
cdr3_nt: TGTGCCAGCAGCACCGGGACTAGCGGGAGCTACGAGCAGTACTTC
clone_size: -
j_call: TRBJ2-7
d_call: TRBD2
cdr3_length: 15
v_call: TRBV5-4

cdr3_aa: CASSLGTGGRIAKNIQYF
cdr3_nt: TGTGCCAGCAGCTTAGGGACAGGGGGCCGGATAGCCAAAAACATTCAGTACTTC
clone_size: few
j_call: TRBJ2-4
d_call: TRBD1
cdr3_length: 18
v_call: TRBV5-8

cdr3_aa: CASSQDTQREGRSYRVSTDTQYF
cdr3_nt: TGTGCCAGCAGCCAAGATACCCAGCGGGAGGGCCGATCGTATCGGGTGAGCACAGATACGCAGTATTTT
clone_size: -
j_call: TRBJ2-3
d_call: TRBD2
cdr3_length: 23
v_call: TRBV14

cdr3_aa: CASSQQGTNEKLFF
cdr3_nt: TGTGCCAGCAGTCAACAGGGAACTAATGAAAAACTGTTTTTT
clone_size: once
j_call: TRBJ1-4
d_call: -
cdr3_length: 14
v_call: TRBV28

cdr3_aa: CSGQGGNEQFF
cdr3_nt: TGCAGTGGGCAGGGAGGAAATGAGCAGTTCTTC
clone_size: -
j_call: TRBJ2-1
d_call: -
cdr3_length: 11
v_call: TRBV20-1

cdr3_aa: CASSQDSNTEAFF
cdr3_nt: TGTGCCAGCAGCCAGGATTCAAACACTGAAGCTTTCTTT
clone_size: -
j_call: TRBJ1-1
d_call: -
cdr3_length: 13
v_call: TRBV11-2

cdr3_aa: CASSPAANTEAFF
cdr3_nt: TGTGCCAGCTCACCGGCCGCGAACACTGAAGCTTTCTTT
clone_size: -
j_call: TRBJ1-1
d_call: -
cdr3_length: 13
v_call: TRBV18

cdr3_aa: CASSLDSRLGETQYF
cdr3_nt: TGTGCCAGCAGCTTGGATTCCCGACTGGGAGAGACCCAGTACTTC
clone_size: -
j_call: TRBJ2-5
d_call: -
cdr3_length: 15
v_call: TRBV5-8

cdr3_aa: CASSLRGPGANVLTF
cdr3_nt: TGTGCCAGCAGCTTACGGGGTCCAGGGGCCAACGTCCTGACTTTC
clone_size: -
j_call: TRBJ2-6
d_call: -
cdr3_length: 15
v_call: TRBV11-3

cdr3_aa: CASSTEGTTDTQYF
cdr3_nt: TGTGCCAGCAGCACCGAGGGTACCACAGATACGCAGTATTTT
clone_size: -
j_call: TRBJ2-3
d_call: -
cdr3_length: 14
v_call: TRBV5-5

cdr3_aa: CASSPEITGGLETQYF
cdr3_nt: TGCGCCAGCAGCCCGGAAATAACAGGGGGATTGGAGACCCAGTACTTC
clone_size: -
j_call: TRBJ2-5
d_call: TRBD1
cdr3_length: 16
v_call: TRBV5-1

cdr3_aa: CASSLRAGARGNQPQHF
cdr3_nt: TGTGCCAGCAGTTTAAGGGCGGGGGCGAGGGGCAATCAGCCCCAGCATTTT
clone_size: -
j_call: TRBJ1-5
d_call: -
cdr3_length: 17
v_call: TRBV27

cdr3_aa: CASSPGLAGGYEQYF
cdr3_nt: TGTGCCAGCAGCCCCGGACTAGCCGGAGGGTACGAGCAGTACTTC
clone_size: once
j_call: TRBJ2-7
d_call: TRBD2
cdr3_length: 15
v_call: TRBV11-1

cdr3_aa: CASSLGSSLETQYF
cdr3_nt: TGTGCCAGCAGCTTAGGTTCTAGCCTAGAGACCCAGTACTTC
clone_size: few
j_call: TRBJ2-5
d_call: -
cdr3_length: 14
v_call: TRBV7-2

cdr3_aa: CASSLGVTGYEQYF
cdr3_nt: TGTGCCAGCAGCTTAGGGGTTACCGGGTACGAGCAGTACTTC
clone_size: few
j_call: TRBJ2-7
d_call: -
cdr3_length: 14
v_call: TRBV11-2

cdr3_aa: CSVARQVNTEAFF
cdr3_nt: TGCAGCGTAGCCCGACAGGTGAACACTGAAGCTTTCTTT
clone_size: -
j_call: TRBJ1-1
d_call: -
cdr3_length: 13
v_call: TRBV29-1

cdr3_aa: CSGVLTGTGSGANVLTF
cdr3_nt: TGCAGCGGTGTGCTTACAGGGACAGGCTCTGGGGCCAACGTCCTGACTTTC
clone_size: few
j_call: TRBJ2-6
d_call: TRBD1
cdr3_length: 17
v_call: TRBV29-1

cdr3_aa: CAISEIIAGAQDTQYF
cdr3_nt: TGTGCCATCAGTGAGATAATAGCGGGAGCCCAAGATACGCAGTATTTT
clone_size: -
j_call: TRBJ2-3
d_call: TRBD2
cdr3_length: 16
v_call: TRBV10-3

cdr3_aa: CASSFSGRNTEAFF
cdr3_nt: TGTGCCAGCAGTTTCTCAGGGCGGAACACTGAAGCTTTCTTT
clone_size: -
j_call: TRBJ1-1
d_call: -
cdr3_length: 14
v_call: TRBV28

cdr3_aa: CASSLLAGGRTDTQYF
cdr3_nt: TGTGCCAGCAGCTTGCTAGCGGGAGGGCGCACAGATACGCAGTATTTT
clone_size: -
j_call: TRBJ2-3
d_call: TRBD2
cdr3_length: 16
v_call: TRBV5-6

cdr3_aa: CAISDRGAQFF
cdr3_nt: TGTGCCATCAGTGACCGGGGTGCGCAGTTCTTC
clone_size: few
j_call: TRBJ2-1
d_call: -
cdr3_length: 11
v_call: TRBV10-3

cdr3_aa: CASSQEGGRGREKLFF
cdr3_nt: TGTGCCAGCAGCCAAGAAGGGGGCAGGGGTAGGGAAAAACTGTTTTTT
clone_size: -
j_call: TRBJ1-4
d_call: TRBD1
cdr3_length: 16
v_call: TRBV4-2

cdr3_aa: CASSHGTGPRGEQYF
cdr3_nt: TGTGCCAGCAGCCACGGGACAGGCCCCCGTGGTGAGCAGTACTTC
clone_size: -
j_call: TRBJ2-7
d_call: TRBD1
cdr3_length: 15
v_call: TRBV11-2

cdr3_aa: CASSSAQGAFMNTEAFF
cdr3_nt: TGTGCCAGCAGCTCGGCCCAGGGGGCCTTCATGAACACTGAAGCTTTCTTT
clone_size: -
j_call: TRBJ1-1
d_call: TRBD1
cdr3_length: 17
v_call: TRBV11-2

cdr3_aa: CASRAGAGNTIYF
cdr3_nt: TGTGCCAGCAGGGCAGGGGCTGGAAACACCATATATTTT
clone_size: -
j_call: TRBJ1-3
d_call: -
cdr3_length: 13
v_call: TRBV2

cdr3_aa: CASSPGQGNEAFF
cdr3_nt: TGTGCCAGCTCACCGGGACAGGGAAATGAAGCTTTCTTT
clone_size: -
j_call: TRBJ1-1
d_call: TRBD1
cdr3_length: 13
v_call: TRBV18

cdr3_aa: CASSPRAGTSAREQFF
cdr3_nt: TGTGCCAGCAGCCCCAGAGCCGGGACTAGCGCTCGCGAGCAGTTCTTC
clone_size: -
j_call: TRBJ2-1
d_call: TRBD2
cdr3_length: 16
v_call: TRBV5-4

cdr3_aa: CASSQVGQGSEKLFF
cdr3_nt: TGTGCCAGCAGCCAAGTCGGACAGGGCAGTGAAAAACTGTTTTTT
clone_size: -
j_call: TRBJ1-4
d_call: TRBD1
cdr3_length: 15
v_call: TRBV5-4

cdr3_aa: CASSLRTLTPGLAGTDTQYF
cdr3_nt: TGCGCCAGCAGCCTCCGCACCTTAACCCCGGGACTAGCGGGCACAGATACGCAGTATTTT
clone_size: -
j_call: TRBJ2-3
d_call: TRBD2
cdr3_length: 20
v_call: TRBV5-1

cdr3_aa: CASSLEAGRLYNEQFF
cdr3_nt: TGTGCCAGCAGCTTGGAAGCGGGGCGGCTCTACAATGAGCAGTTCTTC
clone_size: -
j_call: TRBJ2-1
d_call: TRBD2
cdr3_length: 16
v_call: TRBV11-2

cdr3_aa: CASSALRTGLGEQYF
cdr3_nt: TGTGCCAGCAGCGCTTTGAGGACAGGGTTGGGCGAGCAGTACTTC
clone_size: -
j_call: TRBJ2-7
d_call: TRBD1
cdr3_length: 15
v_call: TRBV27

cdr3_aa: CASSELAGDTGELFF
cdr3_nt: TGTGCCAGCAGTGAACTAGCGGGAGACACCGGGGAGCTGTTTTTT
clone_size: -
j_call: TRBJ2-2
d_call: TRBD2
cdr3_length: 15
v_call: TRBV2

cdr3_aa: CASSPTKAPGNTIYF
cdr3_nt: TGTGCCAGCTCACCAACTAAAGCCCCTGGAAACACCATATATTTT
clone_size: -
j_call: TRBJ1-3
d_call: -
cdr3_length: 15
v_call: TRBV18

cdr3_aa: CASSQARTGSFYGYTF
cdr3_nt: TGCGCCAGCAGCCAGGCTAGGACAGGGTCATTCTATGGCTACACCTTC
clone_size: -
j_call: TRBJ1-2
d_call: TRBD1
cdr3_length: 16
v_call: TRBV4-3

cdr3_aa: CASSPGLGFPEQFF
cdr3_nt: TGCGCCAGCAGTCCGGGACTGGGTTTCCCCGAGCAGTTCTTC
clone_size: -
j_call: TRBJ2-1
d_call: -
cdr3_length: 14
v_call: TRBV23-1

cdr3_aa: CASTTSGSSYNEQFF
cdr3_nt: TGCGCCAGCACCACTAGCGGAAGCTCCTACAATGAGCAGTTCTTC
clone_size: -
j_call: TRBJ2-1
d_call: TRBD2
cdr3_length: 15
v_call: TRBV5-1